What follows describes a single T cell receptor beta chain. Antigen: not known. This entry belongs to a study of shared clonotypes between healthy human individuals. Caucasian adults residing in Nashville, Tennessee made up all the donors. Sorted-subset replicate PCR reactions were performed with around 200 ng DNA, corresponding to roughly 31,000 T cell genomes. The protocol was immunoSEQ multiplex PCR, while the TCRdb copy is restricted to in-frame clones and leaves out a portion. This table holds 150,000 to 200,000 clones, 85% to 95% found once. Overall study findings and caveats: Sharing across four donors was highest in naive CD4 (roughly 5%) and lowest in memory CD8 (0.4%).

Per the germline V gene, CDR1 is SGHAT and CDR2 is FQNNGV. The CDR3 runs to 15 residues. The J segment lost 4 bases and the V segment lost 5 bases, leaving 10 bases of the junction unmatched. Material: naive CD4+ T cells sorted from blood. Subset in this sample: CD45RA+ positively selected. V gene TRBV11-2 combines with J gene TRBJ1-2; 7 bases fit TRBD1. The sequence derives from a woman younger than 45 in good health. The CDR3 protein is CASSPTLQGFYGYTF. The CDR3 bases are TGTGCCAGCAGCCCGACACTACAGGGGTTCTATGGCTACACCTTC.